This passage covers 29 T cell receptor beta chains from one sample sequenced in a study of control samples from healthy donors and cancer patients. Sequencing used immunoSEQ multiplex PCR; TCRdb keeps in-frame clones, though not all of them. The sample yields roughly 170,000 clones, roughly 94% seen once. The sequencing input was blood. The receptor set was obtained from a woman under 30 in good health.

The chain combines TRBV6-1 with TRBJ1-2, with D unclear. The CDR3 has 15 residues. Trimming stripped 1 base from V and 4 bases from J, with 13 bases between. In germline, CDR1 is MNHNS, CDR2 SASEGT. The CDR3 bases are TGTGCCAGCAGTGAAGAAGGATGGTCAGTCTATGGCTACACCTTC. It codes for CASSEEGWSVYGYTF.

The chain is built from TRBV7-2 and TRBJ2-7; 11 bases fit TRBD2. V lost 0 bases and J lost 6; bases outside the gene matches: 7. CDR1 and CDR2 (germline): SGHTA, FQGNSA. CDR3 size: 16 residues. The CDR3 region has the DNA TGTGCCAGCAGCTTAGCGAGGAAAGGACTAGCGGGCGAGCAGTACTTC. It codes for CASSLARKGLAGEQYF. The full variable domain, in which reference TRBV7-2 and TRBJ2-7 provide the parts outside the CDR3, is GAGVSQSPSNKVTEKGKDVELRCDPISGHTALYWYRQSLGQGLEFLIYFQGNSAPDKSGLPSDRFSAERTGGSVSTLTIQRTQQEDSAVYLCASSLARKGLAGEQYFGPGTRLTVT.

V and J are TRBV18 and TRBJ2-7; tentative D call: TRBD2 (5 bases). The CDR3 spans 15 residues. V was shortened by 6 bases and J by 2 bases, with 17 bases between the two germline ends. Germline V gene sequence: CDR1 KGHSH, CDR2 LQKENI. The CDR3 sequence is CASSRSGEIAYEQYF. The CDR3, as DNA: TGTGCCAGCTCGCGATCCGGGGAGATAGCCTACGAGCAGTACTTC. Looking up the rest from reference TRBV18 and TRBJ2-7 gives the full variable domain: NAGVMQNPRHLVRRRGQEARLRCSPMKGHSHVYWYRQLPEEGLKFMVYLQKENIIDESGMPKERFSAEFPKEGPSILRIQQVVRGDSAAYFCASSRSGEIAYEQYFGPGTRLTVT.

CDR3 sequence: CASSERITDTQYF. CDR3 nucleotides: TGTGCCAGCAGCGAAAGGATAACAGATACGCAGTATTTT. The rearrangement uses TRBV9 and TRBJ2-3; D unclear. The length of the CDR3 is 13 residues. In germline, CDR1 is SGDLS, CDR2 YYNGEE. Between the trimmed V and J ends, which lost 3 bases and 3 bases, there was a span of 8 bases. Full variable domain (rest looked up from reference TRBV9 and TRBJ2-3): DSGVTQTPKHLITATGQRVTLRCSPRSGDLSVYWYQQSLDQGLQFLIQYYNGEERAKGNILERFSAQQFPDLHSELNLSSLELGDSALYFCASSERITDTQYFGPGTRLTVL.

The chain has TRBV6-6 and TRBJ1-1, with a possible D match to TRBD1 (5 bases). The CDR3 length is 14 residues. The V gene's germline CDR1 is MNHNY and CDR2 SVGAGI (reference sequence). Trimming cost V 5 bases and J 1 base, with 11 bases left between them. This chain's CDR3 is CASSPHTGNTEAFF. In nucleotides, the CDR3 is TGTGCCAGCAGTCCCCACACAGGGAACACTGAAGCTTTCTTT.

This chain uses TRBV7-2 with TRBJ2-1, with D possibly TRBD1 on 6 matching bases. CDR1 is SGHTA, CDR2 FQGNSA, per germline. This CDR3 contains 13 residues. Trimming left V 5 bases short and J 8 bases short, with 13 bases between. The CDR3 region is CASSEYRADEQFF. CDR3 DNA sequence: TGTGCCAGCAGCGAGTACAGGGCCGATGAGCAGTTCTTC.

The chain couples TRBV2 to TRBJ1-5; possibly TRBD1 for D (6 bases). The CDR3 spans 17 residues. Deletions cut 3 bases from V and 0 bases from J, with 15 bases between. Germline V gene lookup returns CDR1 SNHLY and CDR2 FYNNEI. The CDR3 sequence is CASSELRGAHSNQPQHF. The CDR3 region has the DNA TGTGCCAGCAGTGAGCTTCGGGGGGCCCATAGCAATCAGCCCCAGCATTTT.

The rearrangement uses TRBV19 and TRBJ1-3; 7 bases line up with TRBD1. CDR1 is LNHDA, CDR2 SQIVND, per germline (reference sequence). The J segment lost 2 bases and the V segment lost 2 bases, leaving 0 bases of the junction unmatched. This CDR3 has 14 amino acids. CDR3 nucleotide sequence: TGTGCCAGTAGTATAACAGGGGCTGGAAACACCATATATTTT. This codes for CASSITGAGNTIYF. The complete variable domain, with remaining parts taken from reference TRBV19 and TRBJ1-3, reads DGGITQSPKYLFRKEGQNVTLSCEQNLNHDAMYWYRQDPGQGLRLIYYSQIVNDFQKGDIAEGYSVSREKKESFPLTVTSAQKNPTAFYLCASSITGAGNTIYFGEGSWLTVV.

This chain connects TRBV27 to TRBJ1-5; D remains unclear. Germline CDR1 is MNHEY and CDR2 is SMNVEV (reference sequence). Trimming cost V 2 bases and J 11 bases, with 22 bases left between them. The CDR3 is 16 residues long. CDR3 sequence reads: CASSLEGLGRPLTQHF. CDR3 DNA: TGTGCCAGCAGTTTAGAAGGTCTTGGCAGGCCCCTGACCCAGCATTTT.

This sequence joins TRBV6-5 and TRBJ1-5; 7 bases are shared with TRBD1. V gave up 6 bases and J gave up 2 bases; unmatched junction bases: 4. CDR1 is MNHEY, CDR2 SVGAGI, per germline. CDR3 length: 14 residues. CDR3 protein: CASSITGGNQPQHF. CDR3 in DNA: TGTGCCAGCAGCATTACAGGGGGCAATCAGCCCCAGCATTTT.

This clone was counted a single time. The rearrangement joins TRBV19 to TRBJ1-2; TRBD1 aligns across 9 bases. The CDR3 has 14 residues. Germline trimming cut 7 bases from V and 7 bases from J; bases unmatched to any gene: 10. Germline values: CDR1 LNHDA, CDR2 SQIVND (reference sequence). CDR3 region: CASTSPGQGVGYTF. CDR3 coding DNA: TGTGCCAGTACCTCCCCGGGACAGGGAGTTGGCTACACCTTC.

This clone was seen just once. The V call is TRBV25-1, the J call TRBJ1-2; 7 nucleotides match TRBD1. Trimming at V came to 4 bases and at J to 9 bases, leaving 8 bases not matched to a gene. CDR1 and CDR2 (germline): MGHDK, SYGVNS. The CDR3 is 13 residues long. CDR3 sequence (DNA): TGTGCCAGCAGTGTAGCAGGGGGGGGAAGCTACACCTTC. Translating gives CASSVAGGGSYTF.

J is TRBJ1-2 and V is TRBV27; D is ambiguous. CDR1 and CDR2 (germline): MNHEY, SMNVEV (reference sequence). Trimming cost V 5 bases and J 5 bases, with 24 bases left between them. The CDR3 extends over 17 amino acids. This CDR3 is CASSPAAAGGRKYGYTF. The CDR3 nucleotides read TGTGCCAGCAGTCCCGCCGCGGCAGGAGGAAGGAAGTATGGCTACACCTTC.

The chain links TRBV9 to TRBJ2-7, with 7 bases identical to TRBD2. Per germline, CDR1 SGDLS and CDR2 YYNGEE. The CDR3 is 15 residues long. V shed 0 bases and J 3 bases; nucleotides not matched to a gene: 6. Here the CDR3 reads CASSVAGGPGYEQYF. DNA for the CDR3: TGTGCCAGCAGCGTAGCGGGGGGACCTGGCTACGAGCAGTACTTC. Full variable domain (missing parts from reference TRBV9 and TRBJ2-7): DSGVTQTPKHLITATGQRVTLRCSPRSGDLSVYWYQQSLDQGLQFLIQYYNGEERAKGNILERFSAQQFPDLHSELNLSSLELGDSALYFCASSVAGGPGYEQYFGPGTRLTVT.

The chain has TRBV4-3 and TRBJ2-7; D unresolved. This CDR3 has 15 residues. Germline V gives CDR1 LGHNA, CDR2 YSLEER. Trimming left V 0 bases short and J 3 bases short, with 12 bases between. This CDR3 is CASSQDQVTIYEQYF. Here the CDR3 DNA reads TGCGCCAGCAGCCAAGATCAGGTGACAATCTACGAGCAGTACTTC.

J is TRBJ1-4 and V is TRBV5-1; TRBD1 matches 7 bases. Germline V gene sequence: CDR1 SGHRS, CDR2 YFSETQ. The V gene end was trimmed by 3 bases and the J gene end by 6 bases; junction bases not matched to a gene: 8. CDR3 size: 15 residues. CDR3 loop: CASSSGQDRHEKLFF. The CDR3, as DNA: TGCGCCAGCAGCTCTGGACAGGATCGACATGAAAAACTGTTTTTT.

The rearrangement joins TRBV5-1 to TRBJ2-2; no firm D call. The V end was cut by 0 bases, the J end by 7 bases, with 10 bases between. This CDR3 has 14 residues. The germline V gene encodes CDR1 SGHRS and CDR2 YFSETQ. CDR3: CASSLGSPGGELFF. The CDR3 coding sequence is TGCGCCAGCAGCTTGGGCTCCCCCGGCGGGGAGCTGTTTTTT.

The chain is built from TRBV7-2 and TRBJ2-4; no definite D call. Germline CDR1 SGHTA, CDR2 FQGNSA. Trimming stripped 5 bases from V and 7 bases from J, with 15 bases between. There are 14 residues in the CDR3. The CDR3 sequence is CASSLIGYSNIQYF. The CDR3 coding sequence is TGTGCCAGCAGCCTTATAGGGTATTCCAACATTCAGTACTTC.

The V call is TRBV3-1 (or the pseudogene TRBV3-2), the J call TRBJ1-1; D is perhaps TRBD1 (5 bases). Germline V lookup: CDR1 LGHDT, CDR2 YNNKEL (reference sequence). V was shortened by 5 bases and J by 3 bases, with 7 bases between the two germline ends. This CDR3 spans 12 amino acids. The CDR3 spells CASSRGDTEAFF. For the CDR3, the DNA is TGTGCCAGCAGCAGAGGGGACACTGAAGCTTTCTTT.

The J gene is TRBJ1-1, the V gene TRBV7-9, with D hard to call. Between the trimmed V and J ends, which lost 1 base and 4 bases, there was a span of 7 bases. CDR1 SEHNR and CDR2 FQNEAQ come from the germline V gene (reference sequence). The CDR3 runs to 13 residues. Here the CDR3 reads CASSLGRFTEAFF. DNA for the CDR3: TGTGCCAGCAGCTTAGGGAGATTCACTGAAGCTTTCTTT.

This chain links TRBV3-1 (or the pseudogene TRBV3-2) with TRBJ1-6; no clear D. V was cut by 2 bases and J by 10 bases, with 9 bases left in between. Per germline, CDR1 LGHDT and CDR2 YNNKEL (reference sequence). This CDR3 has 13 residues. CDR3 DNA: TGTGCCAGCAGCCAAAGTATAGGCTCACCCCTCCACTTT. Its protein product is CASSQSIGSPLHF.

J is TRBJ2-1 and V is TRBV7-9, with TRBD2 matching 10 bases. The CDR3 is 19 residues long. CDR1 is SEHNR, CDR2 FQNEAQ, per germline (reference sequence). V was pared by 5 bases and J by 0 bases, with 13 bases of the junction left unmatched. The CDR3, as DNA: TGTGCCAGCAGCGCCTTACCGGGACTAGCGTGGAGCTCCTACAATGAGCAGTTCTTC. It translates to CASSALPGLAWSSYNEQFF.

V is TRBV5-1 and J is TRBJ1-5; D possibly corresponds to TRBD1 (6 bases). Trimming pared 1 base from V and 2 bases from J, leaving 16 bases between. Germline V CDR1 and CDR2: SGHRS, YFSETQ. The CDR3 contains 17 residues. Written as DNA, the CDR3 is TGCGCCAGCAGCTTGACACAGGGATTTTTTCGCAATCAGCCCCAGCATTTT. Translating gives CASSLTQGFFRNQPQHF.

The rearrangement joins TRBV6-5 to TRBJ2-1; TRBD2 agrees at 9 bases. The CDR3 contains 15 residues. Germline CDR1 is MNHEY and CDR2 is SVGAGI. The V segment lost 2 bases and the J segment 8 bases; nucleotides outside the gene matches: 7. The CDR3: CASSYMAGGPDEQFF. In nucleotides, the CDR3 is TGTGCCAGCAGTTACATGGCGGGGGGGCCCGATGAGCAGTTCTTC.

The chain links TRBV5-1 to TRBJ2-5; 11 bases map to TRBD2. With V trimmed by 4 bases and J by 1 base, 6 bases remained unmatched. CDR1 and CDR2 (germline): SGHRS, YFSETQ. CDR3 size: 16 residues. CDR3 residues: CASSPSSGGPQETQYF. CDR3 DNA: TGCGCCAGCAGCCCCTCTAGCGGGGGGCCCCAAGAGACCCAGTACTTC. The full variable domain, with the rest looked up from reference TRBV5-1 and TRBJ2-5, is KAGVTQTPRYLIKTRGQQVTLSCSPISGHRSVSWYQQTPGQGLQFLFEYFSETQRNKGNFPGRFSGRQFSNSRSEMNVSTLELGDSALYLCASSPSSGGPQETQYFGPGTRLLVL.

The chain employs TRBV10-3 and TRBJ2-2, with no clear D. V was clipped by 6 bases and J by 5 bases, with 4 bases between them. Germline CDR1 ENHRY, CDR2 SYGVKD. The CDR3 spans 11 residues. The CDR3 loop is CAIRGTGELFF. CDR3 DNA sequence: TGTGCCATCAGAGGTACCGGGGAGCTGTTTTTT.

The rearrangement links TRBV7-8 to TRBJ1-1; no firm D call. Germline CDR1 and CDR2: SGHVS and FQNEAQ. Trimming shortened V by 5 bases and J by 3 bases, and 10 bases separated the two germline ends. CDR3 length equals 13 residues. CDR3 region: CASSPERDTEAFF. In DNA form, the CDR3 reads TGTGCCAGCAGCCCCGAGAGGGACACTGAAGCTTTCTTT.

CDR3 in amino acids: CASSSSGTEAFF. As DNA, the CDR3 is TGTGCCAGCAGCTCTTCTGGTACTGAAGCTTTCTTT. The V gene is TRBV7-8, the J gene TRBJ1-1, with unresolved D. Germline loops: CDR1 SGHVS, CDR2 FQNEAQ. This CDR3 comprises 12 residues. Between the trimmed V and J ends, which lost 4 bases and 5 bases, there was a span of 8 bases.

The chain employs TRBV28 and TRBJ2-5; D might be TRBD2 (5 bases). The ends were cut back, 5 bases at V and 2 bases at J, with 12 bases in the middle. The CDR3 extends over 14 amino acids. The germline V gene encodes CDR1 MDHEN and CDR2 SYDVKM. For the CDR3, the DNA is TGTGCCAGCAGTGTCACCGGGGTACAAGAGACCCAGTACTTC. Encoded protein: CASSVTGVQETQYF.